Each of the 21 T cell receptor beta chains below was sequenced from the same sample in a study of T cell repertoires in cytomegalovirus infection. TCRdb redid the calling of the reads with MiXCR, one entry per CDR3 protein. In the table there are about 60,000 distinct CDR3 sequences, 20% to 25% of which are singletons. For these TCRs, the target antigens are not known. The sequenced sample was CD8+ T cells from cultured PBMCs, obtained from culture after CMV antigen stimulation. All receptors come from a human donor in good health (CMV status not recorded). Some clones in this sample may be carry-over from other donors' samples.

The table lists this clonotype with a few counts. The V call is TRBV12-3 or TRBV12-4, the J call TRBJ1-1; D ambiguous. V was pared by 6 bases and J by 4 bases, with 9 bases between. CDR3 size: 12 residues. CDR3 bases: TGTGCCAGCAGCCTGCTCTCCACTGAAGCTTTCTTT. This sequence encodes CASSLLSTEAFF.

The rearrangement joins TRBV27 to TRBJ2-2; 10 bases match TRBD1. This CDR3 has 17 amino acids. V lost 4 bases to trimming and J lost 0 bases; unmatched junction nucleotides: 5. CDR1 and CDR2 (germline): MNHEY, SMNVEV (reference sequence). The CDR3 sequence: CASSSRQGATNTGELFF. DNA of the CDR3: TGTGCCAGCAGTTCTCGACAGGGGGCGACGAACACCGGGGAGCTGTTTTTT.

In its sample, this clonotype was seen a few times. The chain carries TRBV7-9 and TRBJ2-7; no firm D call. This CDR3 has 15 amino acids. Trimming shortened V by 6 bases and J by 4 bases, and 19 bases separated the two germline ends. The germline V gene has CDR1 SEHNR and CDR2 FQNEAQ (reference sequence). The CDR3 sequence: CASSPPRRSSYEQYF. The CDR3 DNA reads TGTGCCAGCAGTCCTCCCCGTCGCAGTTCATACGAGCAGTACTTC.

The genes are TRBV28 and TRBJ1-1; 9 nucleotides agree with TRBD1. The CDR3 length is 17 residues. The V segment lost 3 bases and the J segment 2 bases; nucleotides outside the gene matches: 10. Germline V lookup: CDR1 MDHEN, CDR2 SYDVKM. In DNA, the CDR3 is TGTGCCAGCAGTTTCCAAAGGACAGGGGCTGGAAACACTGAAGCTTTCTTT. Its translation is CASSFQRTGAGNTEAFF.

This sequence joins TRBV7-3 and TRBJ2-3; perhaps TRBD1 as D (6 bases). The V gene lost 1 base and the J gene lost 0 bases, with 11 bases spanning the gap. The CDR3 is 16 residues long. In germline, CDR1 is SGHTA, CDR2 FQGTGA. CDR3 in DNA: TGTGCCAGCAGCTTAAACACAGGGCCTAGCACAGATACGCAGTATTTT. This codes for CASSLNTGPSTDTQYF.

This chain links TRBV27 with TRBJ1-1; D not resolved. The CDR3 sequence is 15 residues long. CDR1 is MNHEY and CDR2 is SMNVEV in the germline V gene (reference sequence). Trimming removed 6 bases from V and 5 bases from J, with 19 bases in between. Written as DNA, the CDR3 is TGTGCCAGCAGCAGACGCCGGTCCGGGGAAACTGAAGCTTTCTTT. Residues: CASSRRRSGETEAFF.

This clonotype was observed a few times. The chain links TRBV5-5 to TRBJ2-7; the D gene is possibly TRBD1 (5 bases). V was cut by 0 bases and J by 2 bases, with 9 bases left in between. Germline V gene data show CDR1 as SGHKS and CDR2 as YYEKEE (reference sequence). There are 14 residues in the CDR3. The CDR3 loop reads CASSLGSGTYEQYF. CDR3 in DNA: TGTGCCAGCAGCTTGGGTTCAGGGACCTACGAGCAGTACTTC.

This clonotype was observed a single time. V is TRBV2 and J is TRBJ1-2; D possibly corresponds to TRBD1 (6 bases). V lost 2 bases to trimming and J lost 7 bases, with 17 bases between them. Germline V lookup: CDR1 SNHLY, CDR2 FYNNEI. The CDR3 contains 15 residues. CDR3 DNA: TGTGCCAGCAGTGAACTCGTGGCAGGGGAGGGTGGCTACACCTTC. Its translation: CASSELVAGEGGYTF.

The chain is built from TRBV7-8 and TRBJ2-3, with D perhaps TRBD2 (6 bases). The ends were cut back, 0 bases at V and 5 bases at J, with 9 bases in the middle. Per germline, CDR1 SGHVS and CDR2 FQNEAQ. CDR3 length: 14 amino acids. CDR3 DNA sequence: TGTGCCAGCAGCTTAGCGGGGGGAGGAGATACGCAGTATTTT. It translates to CASSLAGGGDTQYF. Full variable domain (remainder filled in from reference TRBV7-8 and TRBJ2-3): GAGVSQSPRYKVAKRGQDVALRCDPISGHVSLFWYQQALGQGPEFLTYFQNEAQLDKSGLPSDRFFAERPEGSVSTLKIQRTQQEDSAVYLCASSLAGGGDTQYFGPGTRLTVL.

This clonotype has only a few counts. This rearrangement joins TRBV20-1 to TRBJ1-6; no reliable D call. The CDR3 has 15 residues. Trimming left V 0 bases short and J 3 bases short, with 9 bases between. Germline V gene sequence: CDR1 DFQATT, CDR2 SNEGSKA (reference sequence). CDR3 in DNA: TGCAGTGCTAGAGAGAGAGGGTACTATAATTCACCCCTCCACTTT. Its protein product is CSARERGYYNSPLHF.

This chain joins TRBV12-3 or TRBV12-4 and TRBJ1-4; TRBD1 matches at 8 bases. The CDR3 totals 17 residues. Trimming took 5 bases from V and 7 from J; bases not matched to a gene: 15. The CDR3 reads CASSAMRQGRSGEKLFF. CDR3 DNA sequence: TGTGCCAGCAGTGCTATGCGACAGGGGAGGTCTGGTGAAAAACTGTTTTTT.

This clonotype turned up a few times. The chain is built from TRBV15 and TRBJ2-3; the D is unclear. The V gene's germline CDR1 is LNHNV and CDR2 YYDKDF (reference sequence). Trimming took off 0 bases at V and 2 bases at J, with 6 bases between the two ends. CDR3 length: 14 residues. The DNA for the CDR3 is TGTGCCACCAGCAGAGAGTCCACCACAGATACGCAGTATTTT. Translated, it gives CATSRESTTDTQYF.

This clonotype counts as medium-sized. V and J are TRBV30 and TRBJ1-1; 9 nucleotides match TRBD1. The ends lost 1 base at V and 7 bases at J; junction bases unmatched: 4. Germline CDR1 is GTSNPN and CDR2 is SVGIG (reference sequence). The CDR3 loop spans 13 amino acids. CDR3 loop: CAWSGGQGDEAFF. DNA for the CDR3: TGTGCCTGGAGTGGGGGACAGGGAGATGAAGCTTTCTTT.

The rearrangement uses TRBV12-3 or TRBV12-4 and TRBJ2-1; D gene unclear. The length of the CDR3 is 16 residues. Trimming cost V 5 bases and J 5 bases, with 19 bases left between them. The CDR3 bases are TGTGCCAGCAGTCCCCCAGTGTCCCAAAAAAACAATGAGCAGTTCTTC. This codes for CASSPPVSQKNNEQFF.

This clonotype was seen a handful of times. This chain joins TRBV6-1 and TRBJ2-1; 11 bases match TRBD2. The CDR3 has 18 amino acids. CDR1 and CDR2 (germline): MNHNS, SASEGT. V trimming: 1 base; J trimming: 2 bases; junction bases outside the gene matches: 7. DNA of the CDR3: TGTGCCAGCAGTGAAGATAGCGGGGGGGCCGCGGCCTACAATGAGCAGTTCTTC. Its protein is CASSEDSGGAAAYNEQFF.

The chain joins TRBV7-6 to TRBJ2-3; unclear D gene. The CDR3 totals 15 residues. Trimming removed 5 bases from V and 2 bases from J, with 14 bases in between. Germline-derived CDR1 and CDR2 are SGHVS and FNYEAQ. The CDR3 DNA sequence: TGTGCCAGCAGCCTAAACCGGGCCTACACAGATACGCAGTATTTT. Amino acids: CASSLNRAYTDTQYF.

The rearrangement uses TRBV7-2 and TRBJ2-7, with D possibly being TRBD1 (6 bases). The V and J ends lost 1 base and 5 bases respectively, with 18 bases between them. Germline values: CDR1 SGHTA, CDR2 FQGNSA. This CDR3 has 16 amino acids. CDR3 sequence reads: CASSLVAATGYHEQYF. DNA of the CDR3: TGTGCCAGCAGCTTAGTGGCCGCCACAGGGTACCACGAGCAGTACTTC.

The rearrangement joins TRBV4-1 to TRBJ1-2; no firm D call. Per germline, CDR1 MGHRA and CDR2 YSYEKL. CDR3 length: 15 amino acids. Between the trimmed V and J ends, which lost 0 bases and 4 bases, there was a span of 12 bases. CDR3 sequence reads: CASSQDSGNPYGYTF. The CDR3 nucleotides are TGCGCCAGCAGCCAAGATAGTGGCAACCCCTATGGCTACACCTTC.

This chain joins TRBV7-2 and TRBJ1-5; weak D call: TRBD1 (6 bases). Germline values: CDR1 SGHTA, CDR2 FQGNSA. The CDR3 length is 15 residues. V was clipped by 6 bases and J by 0 bases, with 12 bases between them. The CDR3, as DNA: TGTGCCAGCAGTCTAGACAGGCATAGCAATCAGCCCCAGCATTTT. This translates into CASSLDRHSNQPQHF.

The chain joins TRBV7-9 to TRBJ2-7; 8 nucleotides match TRBD1. V dropped 5 bases and J dropped 5; count of bases not matched to a gene: 14. CDR3 length equals 16 residues. Per germline, CDR1 SEHNR and CDR2 FQNEAQ (reference sequence). CDR3 sequence (DNA): TGTGCCAGCAGCCTAATAAAGGGACAGGAAGGAAACGAGCAGTACTTC. Protein: CASSLIKGQEGNEQYF.

This clonotype was counted between two and nine times. The CDR3 protein is CASSHIGRVYNEQFF. CDR3 DNA sequence: TGTGCCAGCAGCCATATCGGGCGGGTCTACAATGAGCAGTTCTTC. The rearrangement links TRBV7-2 to TRBJ2-1; tentative D call: TRBD2 (5 bases). Germline V gene sequence: CDR1 SGHTA, CDR2 FQGNSA. The CDR3 length is 15 residues. The ends were cut back, 5 bases at V and 3 bases at J, with 14 bases in the middle. Together with reference TRBV7-2 and TRBJ2-1, the CDR3 gives the full variable domain: GAGVSQSPSNKVTEKGKDVELRCDPISGHTALYWYRQSLGQGLEFLIYFQGNSAPDKSGLPSDRFSAERTGGSVSTLTIQRTQQEDSAVYLCASSHIGRVYNEQFFGPGTRLTVL.